This TCR beta chain was captured by sequencing in a study of blood T cells in healthy people across ages. Overall study findings and caveats: Across the age range, TCR beta diversity per million T cells fell in a roughly linear way. Shifts in expanded clonotypes may have been confounded by donor CMV status, which was unknown.

Ranging in age from roughly 6 to 100, the donors were healthy Caucasian individuals from Russia. The authors ran a second PCR of about 7 to 11 cycles using a sample-barcoded 5' primer and a J-beta primer mix. A single record per CDR3 protein comes from TCRdb applying MiXCR to the 5' RACE reads. Among about 780,000 distinct CDR3 sequences listed, about 45% were seen once. This clonotype was found a few times. As yet, its antigen is unknown. V lost 6 bases, J lost 9 bases, and 7 bases stayed unmatched. This CDR3 is 14 amino acids long. Germline assignment: CDR1 MNHEY and CDR2 SMNVEV (reference sequence).

Sequenced input: blood. The rearrangement joins TRBV27 to TRBJ1-5; 11 bases fit TRBD1. The receptor was derived from a man older than 75 in good health. The CDR3: CASSRDRGTSPQHF. The CDR3 nucleotides read TGTGCCAGCAGCCGGGACAGGGGGACTTCGCCCCAGCATTTT.